The 12 T cell receptor beta chains presented below share a single source sample, sequenced in a study of T-cell memory formation after mild COVID-19. TCRdb fed the 5' RACE reads into MiXCR, producing one record per CDR3 protein. The profile shows 580,000 or so distinct CDR3 sequences, 15% to 20% of them singletons. The sequencing sample was made of PBMCs or a T cell subset sorted from them (not recorded which). Receptor source: an adult woman who had mild COVID-19 (a few samples of this study predate the infection). Cell type and time point are not known.

This clonotype was observed many times. The genes are TRBV11-2 and TRBJ2-3, with unresolved D. CDR1 and CDR2 (germline): SGHAT, FQNNGV. The CDR3 consists of 14 residues. Trimming shortened V by 5 bases and J by 4 bases, and 13 bases separated the two germline ends. CDR3 DNA sequence: TGTGCCAGCAGCCCCCCGGGCGAGGCAGATACGCAGTATTTT. It encodes CASSPPGEADTQYF.

The V gene is TRBV27, the J gene TRBJ1-3; D is ambiguous. This CDR3 has 15 amino acids. Looked up from germline, CDR1 is MNHEY and CDR2 is SMNVEV (reference sequence). The V end was cut by 5 bases, the J end by 0 bases, with 11 bases between. The CDR3 spells CASSPRHSSGNTIYF. Written as DNA, the CDR3 is TGTGCCAGCAGTCCCCGACATAGCTCTGGAAACACCATATATTTT.

This clonotype was detected only a few times. CDR3 sequence: CASSEALLWDTEAFF. CDR3 DNA sequence: TGTGCCAGCAGTGAAGCCCTCCTTTGGGACACTGAAGCTTTCTTT. The V and J genes are TRBV2 and TRBJ1-1; no firm D call. Trimming took off 0 bases at V and 3 bases at J, with 11 bases between the two ends. The CDR3 sequence is 15 residues long. Germline V gives CDR1 SNHLY, CDR2 FYNNEI.

This clonotype was found a few times. The chain carries TRBV30 and TRBJ2-7; 8 nucleotides align to TRBD1. Germline CDR1 is GTSNPN and CDR2 is SVGIG (reference sequence). The CDR3 spans 14 residues. J lost 3 bases, V lost 3 bases, and 7 bases had no gene match. CDR3 sequence: CAWSVGTGDYEQYF. CDR3 DNA: TGTGCCTGGAGCGTTGGGACAGGAGACTACGAGCAGTACTTC.

The chain recombines TRBV7-9 with TRBJ1-4; D ambiguous. The CDR3 runs to 15 residues. Trimming removed 1 base at V and 3 bases at J, with 9 bases between. Germline V gives CDR1 SEHNR, CDR2 FQNEAQ (reference sequence). In DNA, the CDR3 is TGTGCCAGCAGCTTAGAAGGGTTCTCTAATGAAAAACTGTTTTTT. Amino acids: CASSLEGFSNEKLFF.

This clonotype showed up just a few times. This sequence joins TRBV27 and TRBJ1-1, with a weak D call TRBD1 (5 bases). The germline V gene encodes CDR1 MNHEY and CDR2 SMNVEV (reference sequence). The CDR3 has 14 residues. V was shortened by 5 bases and J by 2 bases, with 12 bases between the two germline ends. Written as DNA, the CDR3 is TGTGCCAGCAGTGCCAGGGCCGGTAACACTGAAGCTTTCTTT. Residues: CASSARAGNTEAFF.

V and J are TRBV12-3 or TRBV12-4 and TRBJ1-5; unclear D gene. CDR3 length: 15 residues. The V and J ends lost 4 bases and 6 bases respectively, with 16 bases between them. CDR3 sequence: CASSSVPYYSQPQHF. The CDR3 region has the DNA TGTGCCAGCAGTTCAGTCCCCTACTACAGTCAGCCCCAGCATTTT.

This clonotype was detected many times. This rearrangement joins TRBV7-2 to TRBJ2-1, with D tentatively TRBD2 (5 bases). CDR3 size: 15 residues. Germline assignment: CDR1 SGHTA and CDR2 FQGNSA. The V end was cut by 0 bases, the J end by 8 bases, with 14 bases between. CDR3: CASSLALDHGDEQFF. The DNA of the CDR3 is TGTGCCAGCAGCTTAGCCCTGGATCACGGGGATGAGCAGTTCTTC. Using reference TRBV7-2 and TRBJ2-1 for the parts outside the CDR3, the full variable domain is GAGVSQSPSNKVTEKGKDVELRCDPISGHTALYWYRQSLGQGLEFLIYFQGNSAPDKSGLPSDRFSAERTGGSVSTLTIQRTQQEDSAVYLCASSLALDHGDEQFFGPGTRLTVL.

The chain combines TRBV6-2 or TRBV6-3 with TRBJ1-1, with a weak D call TRBD1 (5 bases). The ends were cut back, 0 bases at V and 1 base at J, with 9 bases in the middle. The CDR3 sequence is 15 residues long. The germline CDR1 and CDR2 sequences are MNHEY and SVGEGT. The chain's CDR3 is CASSYSGAGNTEAFF. DNA for the CDR3: TGTGCCAGCAGTTACTCTGGGGCCGGGAACACTGAAGCTTTCTTT.

In this sample, this clonotype turned up a few times. This chain joins TRBV5-1 and TRBJ1-1; D is uncertain. CDR1 is SGHRS, CDR2 YFSETQ, per germline. V gave up 1 base and J gave up 1 base, with 17 bases separating them. CDR3 length: 17 residues. The CDR3 loop reads CASSLNLGGSGNTEAFF. CDR3 DNA: TGCGCCAGCAGCTTGAACCTTGGAGGCAGCGGGAACACTGAAGCTTTCTTT.

This clonotype turned up a few times. The chain is built from TRBV7-9 and TRBJ2-1; D perhaps matches TRBD2 (6 bases). The V end was cut by 4 bases, the J end by 3 bases, with 16 bases between. CDR1 and CDR2 from the germline V gene are SEHNR and FQNEAQ (reference sequence). The CDR3 is made up of 16 amino acids. The CDR3 DNA sequence: TGTGCCAGCAGCTCCACCTTGGAGGGTATCTACAATGAGCAGTTCTTC. It is translated as CASSSTLEGIYNEQFF. Full variable domain (outside the CDR3, taken from reference TRBV7-9 and TRBJ2-1): DTGVSQNPRHKITKRGQNVTFRCDPISEHNRLYWYRQTLGQGPEFLTYFQNEAQLEKSRLLSDRFSAERPKGSFSTLEIQRTEQGDSAMYLCASSSTLEGIYNEQFFGPGTRLTVL.

The rearrangement joins TRBV2 to TRBJ1-3, with 8 positions matching TRBD1. The CDR3 runs 16 residues. Trimming at V came to 6 bases and at J to 3 bases, leaving 10 bases not matched to a gene. Germline V gene data show CDR1 as SNHLY and CDR2 as FYNNEI. The CDR3 sequence is CASSAGTGVNGNTIYF. CDR3 in DNA: TGTGCCAGCAGCGCCGGGACAGGTGTTAATGGAAACACCATATATTTT.